This TCR beta chain was recovered during a study of cytomegalovirus exposure and HLA in healthy donors. Background on the study: There were roughly 80 million unique TCRs (from HLA-typed donors) in an early data release.

This CDR3 has 16 amino acids. V shed 4 bases, J shed 3 bases, and the junction held 10 bases outside the gene matches. Per the germline V gene, CDR1 is SGHVS and CDR2 is FQNEAQ. The PCR ran on 60 Vbeta and 13 Jbeta primers. The table came from immunoSEQ multiplex PCR; TCRdb's copy has only in-frame clones and leaves some out. The sample comprises approximately 120,000 clones, approximately 76% of which are singletons, and approximately 7.7% rests with the top ten. The study's findings and limits: About 87% or about 30% of the time was how often most TCR beta V segments were productive, according to an earlier analysis. TCR beta V- and J-gene trimming, according to a later analysis, was linked to a missense DCLRE1C variant. In a later analysis, the majority of CMV-associated beta chains seemingly showed HLA restriction.

On this clone: Its specificity is not known.

The receptor was isolated from a woman in her forties or fifties in good health and CMV-seropositive. Sequencing was carried out using PBMCs. V and J are TRBV7-8 and TRBJ2-7; 9 bases are shared with TRBD2. The CDR3 DNA is TGTGCCAGCAGCTCCTCCGGGACTAGCCAATTCTACGAGCAGTACTTC. Its protein is CASSSSGTSQFYEQYF.